A selection of T cell receptor beta chains follows, all from one sample in a study of T cells in Graves' hyperthyroidism and ophthalmopathy. TCRdb called the multiplex PCR reads again in MiXCR, with one record for every CDR3 protein. The sample gives around 250,000 distinct CDR3 sequences, roughly 15% of which show up once; about an eighth is in the top ten. The sequencing sample was made of blood. The receptors derive from a middle-aged woman with Graves' hyperthyroidism that later progressed to Graves' ophthalmopathy. The CDR3 runs from the conserved cysteine through the conserved F or W. D genes are given only for firm matches. Size is stated for part of the rows, as once, few or many counts, or as a class when the clone is expanded.

v_gene	abundance	d_gene	j_gene	len	CDR3nt	CDR3aa
TRBV12-3/TRBV12-4	many	TRBD1	TRBJ1-2	17	TGTGCCAGCAATAATAGGGGACAGGGGGCTATAAACTATGGCTACACCTTC	CASNNRGQGAINYGYTF
TRBV6-5	few	-	TRBJ2-2	16	TGTGCCAGCAGTTATGCAGTGACAGGTCTCAACGGGGAGCTGTTTTTT	CASSYAVTGLNGELFF
TRBV4-1	-	TRBD2	TRBJ2-1	18	TGCGCCAGCAGCCAAGCCCAAGCGCTAGCGGGGGGTTACAATGAGCAGTTCTTC	CASSQAQALAGGYNEQFF
TRBV7-2	few	-	TRBJ1-5	14	TGTGCCAGCAGCTTAGTGGATAGCAATCAGCCCCAGCATTTT	CASSLVDSNQPQHF
TRBV7-2	-	-	TRBJ1-3	15	TGTGCCAGCAGCTTAGATCCGTCCTCTGGAAACACCATATATTTT	CASSLDPSSGNTIYF
TRBV20-1	-	-	TRBJ1-1	11	TGCAGTGCGGGTAGTTGGACTGAAGCTTTCTTT	CSAGSWTEAFF
TRBV5-1	many	TRBD1	TRBJ2-5	14	TGCGCCAGCAGCTTCACAGGGGGCGTAGAGACCCAGTACTTC	CASSFTGGVETQYF
TRBV2	-	-	TRBJ2-3	14	TGTGCCAGCAGTGAGGCTGAGGTTCTTGCTACGCAGTATTTT	CASSEAEVLATQYF
TRBV20-1	many	-	TRBJ2-2	14	TGCAGTGCTAGACACACAGCGAACACCGGGGAGCTGTTTTTT	CSARHTANTGELFF
TRBV5-4	few	-	TRBJ2-2	14	TGTGCCAGCAGCGCGCCCCCTAACACCGGGGAGCTGTTTTTT	CASSAPPNTGELFF
TRBV2	many	TRBD2	TRBJ2-5	14	TGTGCCAGCAGTGAGGTGACTAGCGAAGAGACCCAGTACTTC	CASSEVTSEETQYF
TRBV11-2	many	-	TRBJ2-7	15	TGTGCCAGCAGACGCGCGGGGACGAGGTCCTACGAGCAGTACTTC	CASRRAGTRSYEQYF
TRBV19	many	-	TRBJ2-5	16	TGTGCCAGTAGTATCGCGGACAGTGGTACCATAGAGACCCAGTACTTC	CASSIADSGTIETQYF
TRBV6-5	many	-	TRBJ1-1	13	TGTGCCAGCAGTTACAGGGATTTGTCTGAAGCTTTCTTT	CASSYRDLSEAFF
TRBV20-1	many	TRBD2	TRBJ2-5	18	TGCAGTGCTGGCGGGACACCGGGACTAGCGGAGAAACAAGAGACCCAGTACTTC	CSAGGTPGLAEKQETQYF
TRBV12-3/TRBV12-4	many	-	TRBJ1-1	13	TGTGCCAGCAGTTTTATCCGGGACACTGAAGCTTTCTTT	CASSFIRDTEAFF
TRBV18	many	-	TRBJ2-3	16	TGTGCCAGCTCACTAAACCGGGACCCTAGCACAGATACGCAGTATTTT	CASSLNRDPSTDTQYF
TRBV12-3/TRBV12-4	-	-	TRBJ1-6	16	TGTGCCAGCTCCGGTTTTCAAGGTGCCCGATATTCACCCCTCCACTTT	CASSGFQGARYSPLHF
TRBV11-2	once	-	TRBJ2-3	13	TGTGCCAGCAGCTCAACCCACGGAGATACGCAGTATTTT	CASSSTHGDTQYF
TRBV28	many	TRBD1	TRBJ1-6	15	TGTGCCAGCAGTGCCAGACAGGGATATAATTCACCCCTCCACTTT	CASSARQGYNSPLHF
TRBV7-2	many	TRBD1	TRBJ2-1	16	TGTGCCAGCAGCACACAAACAGGGGGGAACTACAATGAGCAGTTCTTC	CASSTQTGGNYNEQFF
TRBV20-1	many	-	TRBJ2-7	15	TGCAGTGCTAGAGATATCTGGGTCGGAGTCGACGAGCAGTACTTC	CSARDIWVGVDEQYF
TRBV12-3/TRBV12-4	many	TRBD1	TRBJ2-1	14	TGTGCCAGCAGGGGACAGGGGCCCTTCAATGAGCAGTTCTTC	CASRGQGPFNEQFF
TRBV19	-	TRBD1	TRBJ1-5	15	TGTGCCAGTAGTAAGGACAGGGGATACAATCAGCCCCAGCATTTT	CASSKDRGYNQPQHF
TRBV11-2	-	TRBD2	TRBJ2-3	16	TGTGCCAGCAGCTTCGAACTAGCGGGAGCTACAGATACGCAGTATTTT	CASSFELAGATDTQYF
TRBV2	-	TRBD2	TRBJ2-5	14	TGTGCCAGCAGTTGGGGACTAGCGGAAGAGACCCAGTACTTC	CASSWGLAEETQYF
TRBV3-1	many	TRBD2	TRBJ2-2	16	TGTGCCAGCAGCCAAGCTAGCGGGAGGATGACCGGGGAGCTGTTTTTT	CASSQASGRMTGELFF
TRBV28	many	TRBD2	TRBJ2-5	18	TGTGCCAGCAGACCCACCCCCCCGGGACTAGCGGGACAAGAGACCCAGTACTTC	CASRPTPPGLAGQETQYF
TRBV12-3/TRBV12-4	many	-	TRBJ2-2	11	TGTGCCAGCAGTTTTTACGGGGAGCTGTTTTTT	CASSFYGELFF
TRBV7-8	many	-	TRBJ2-7	14	TGTGCCAGCAGCTCCTTACTAGCTTCCTACGAGCAGTACTTC	CASSSLLASYEQYF
TRBV24-1	-	TRBD2	TRBJ2-3	15	TGTGCCACCAGTAACTCTAGCGGGAGTCTAGATACGCAGTATTTT	CATSNSSGSLDTQYF
TRBV28	many	-	TRBJ1-6	16	TGTGCCAGCAGTCCCGTACGGGGTCTCTATAATTCACCCCTCCACTTT	CASSPVRGLYNSPLHF
TRBV4-1	-	-	TRBJ1-4	15	TGCGCCAGCAGCCAAGTGCAAGGAGTGGATGAAAAACTGTTTTTT	CASSQVQGVDEKLFF
TRBV10-3	many	TRBD2	TRBJ2-4	16	TGTGCCATCAGTGAGGCGCTGGGGAGGGATGAAAACATTCAGTACTTC	CAISEALGRDENIQYF
TRBV20-1	-	TRBD1	TRBJ1-1	15	TGCAGTGCTAGGACTAGACAGGGTGGGAACACTGAAGCTTTCTTT	CSARTRQGGNTEAFF
TRBV10-3	few	-	TRBJ2-3	14	TGTGCCATCACGGCAGAGACTAGCACAGATACGCAGTATTTT	CAITAETSTDTQYF
TRBV20-1	many	-	TRBJ2-7	11	TGCAGTGCGGAAGGGTCTTACGAGCAGTACTTC	CSAEGSYEQYF
TRBV2	-	-	TRBJ2-5	13	TGTGCCAGCCAGGAGGGCCTGCGGGAGACCCAGTACTTC	CASQEGLRETQYF
TRBV30	many	-	TRBJ2-1	12	TGTGCCTGGAGTATAGGGAACAATGAGCAGTTCTTC	CAWSIGNNEQFF
TRBV4-1	-	TRBD2	TRBJ2-2	20	TGCGCCAGCAGCCACATGCCCGGGACTAGCGGAACCTACAACACCGGGGAGCTGTTTTTT	CASSHMPGTSGTYNTGELFF
TRBV7-9	-	TRBD2	TRBJ2-2	16	TGTGCCAGCAGCTTAGTTGCTAGCGGGAGGGCCGGGGAGCTGTTTTTT	CASSLVASGRAGELFF
TRBV7-9	many	-	TRBJ1-1	15	TGTGCCAGCAGCTTAGGGACGGCTATGAACACTGAAGCTTTCTTT	CASSLGTAMNTEAFF
TRBV4-1	once	TRBD2	TRBJ2-7	18	TGCGCCAGCAGCCAAGATCCGCAGGGACTAGCGGATACCTACGAGCAGTACTTC	CASSQDPQGLADTYEQYF
TRBV12-3/TRBV12-4	many	-	TRBJ2-2	15	TGTGCCAGCAGTTTAGGGACAGTAGGCACCGGGGAGCTGTTTTTT	CASSLGTVGTGELFF
TRBV2	many	-	TRBJ1-3	13	TGTGCCAGTTCCGGGACATCGAGAAACACCATATATTTT	CASSGTSRNTIYF
TRBV30	many	TRBD1	TRBJ1-1	16	TGTGCCTGGAGTCCTAACCTGACAGGGAGGAACACTGAAGCTTTCTTT	CAWSPNLTGRNTEAFF
TRBV10-3	many	TRBD1	TRBJ2-5	15	TGTGCCATCAGTGAGAATCCGACAGGGACAGAGACCCAGTACTTC	CAISENPTGTETQYF
TRBV2	many	TRBD2	TRBJ2-2	16	TGTGCCAGCAGGTGGACGGGAGGTGCATACACCGGGGAGCTGTTTTTT	CASRWTGGAYTGELFF
TRBV19	few	TRBD1	TRBJ2-2	15	TGTGCCAGTAGCCCCGGGACAGGGGGCTCCGGGGAGCTGTTTTTT	CASSPGTGGSGELFF